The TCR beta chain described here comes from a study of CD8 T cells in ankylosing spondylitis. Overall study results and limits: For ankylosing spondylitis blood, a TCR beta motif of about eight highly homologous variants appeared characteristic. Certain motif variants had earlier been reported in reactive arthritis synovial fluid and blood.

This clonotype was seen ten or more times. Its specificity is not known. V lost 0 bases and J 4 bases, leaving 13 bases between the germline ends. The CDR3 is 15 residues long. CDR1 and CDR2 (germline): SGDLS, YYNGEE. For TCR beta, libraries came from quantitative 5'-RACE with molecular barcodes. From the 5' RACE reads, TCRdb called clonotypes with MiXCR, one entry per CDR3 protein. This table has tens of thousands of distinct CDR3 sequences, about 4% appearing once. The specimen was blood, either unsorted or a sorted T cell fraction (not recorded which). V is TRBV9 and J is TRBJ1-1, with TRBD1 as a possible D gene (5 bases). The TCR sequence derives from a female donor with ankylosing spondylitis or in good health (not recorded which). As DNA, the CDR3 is TGTGCCAGCAGCGTAGGCTTCCTGAGGGGCACTGAAGCTTTCTTT. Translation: CASSVGFLRGTEAFF.